This is a list of T cell receptor beta chains from one sample in a study of blood T cells in healthy people across ages. TCRdb analysed the 5' RACE reads with MiXCR anew, one entry per CDR3 protein. This table holds roughly 640,000 distinct CDR3 sequences, approximately 30% found once. The specimen sequenced was blood. These receptors were collected from a woman aged 80 or over in good health. The CDR3 runs from the conserved cysteine through the conserved F or W. Each record gives: CDR3 length, D gene, clone size, J gene, V gene, CDR3 protein, CDR3 DNA. A D gene is named only where the DNA matches it firmly. Some rows mark clone size as missing; the rest say once, few, many or name a class of expanded clone.

14,NA,many,TRBJ2-7,TRBV20-1,CSARTGTLAYEQYF,TGCAGTGCTAGGACCGGGACCCTAGCCTACGAGCAGTACTTC
15,NA,many,TRBJ1-1,TRBV5-1,CASSLGVGMNTEAFF,TGCGCCAGCAGCTTGGGTGTGGGAATGAACACTGAAGCTTTCTTT
14,TRBD1,many,TRBJ1-2,TRBV20-1,CSAAAAGDRDGYTF,TGCAGTGCTGCGGCCGCCGGCGACAGGGATGGCTACACCTTC
14,NA,NA,TRBJ2-5,TRBV5-5,CASSLVGEVNEQYF,TGTGCCAGCAGCTTGGTAGGGGAGGTCAATGAGCAGTACTTC
16,NA,many,TRBJ2-1,TRBV21-1,CASSRGPPGSYNEQFF,TGTGCCAGCAGCAGGGGACCGCCGGGTTCCTACAATGAGCAGTTCTTC
16,NA,NA,TRBJ1-6,TRBV6-6,CASSCGGRHFNSPLHF,TGTGCCAGCAGTTGCGGGGGTCGACATTTCAATTCACCCCTCCACTTT
17,NA,NA,TRBJ1-2,TRBV7-3,CASSLTGGTAKYGGYTF,TGTGCCAGCAGCTTAACGGGAGGAACAGCCAAATACGGAGGCTACACCTTC
15,TRBD2,few,TRBJ2-7,TRBV20-1,CSAQRRLAAPYEQYF,TGCAGTGCTCAAAGAAGACTAGCGGCCCCCTACGAGCAGTACTTC
14,TRBD2,NA,TRBJ2-3,TRBV9,CASSPRDYTGTQYF,TGTGCCAGCAGCCCCCGGGACTACACAGGTACGCAGTATTTT
14,NA,few,TRBJ1-6,TRBV2,CASSGTVYNSPLHF,TGTGCCAGCAGTGGGACAGTCTATAATTCACCCCTCCACTTT
15,NA,few,TRBJ2-2,TRBV10-3,CAISDRDGGTGELFF,TGTGCCATCAGTGACCGGGATGGAGGCACCGGGGAGCTGTTTTTT
14,NA,once,TRBJ2-5,TRBV2,CASSDRGPGLTQYF,TGTGCCAGCAGTGACCGGGGCCCCGGTCTGACCCAGTACTTC
14,NA,few,TRBJ1-4,TRBV6-5,CASSSMDRWEKLFF,TGTGCCAGCAGTTCCATGGACCGTTGGGAAAAACTGTTTTTT
14,TRBD1,many,TRBJ1-2,TRBV27,CASRNRGRGYGYTF,TGTGCCAGCAGAAACAGGGGGAGGGGCTATGGCTACACCTTC
14,NA,NA,TRBJ2-7,TRBV28,CASSFTGALYEQYF,TGTGCCAGCAGTTTTACGGGGGCACTCTACGAGCAGTACTTC